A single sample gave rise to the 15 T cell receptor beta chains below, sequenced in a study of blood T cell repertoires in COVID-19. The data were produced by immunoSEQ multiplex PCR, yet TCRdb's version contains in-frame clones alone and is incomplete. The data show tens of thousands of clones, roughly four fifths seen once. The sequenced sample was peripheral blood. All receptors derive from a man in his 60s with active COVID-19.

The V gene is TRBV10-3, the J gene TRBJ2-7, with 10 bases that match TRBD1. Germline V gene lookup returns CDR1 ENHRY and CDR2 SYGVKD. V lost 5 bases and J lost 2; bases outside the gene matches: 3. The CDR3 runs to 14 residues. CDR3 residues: CAISKGTGAYEQYF. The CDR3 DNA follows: TGTGCCATCAGTAAAGGGACAGGGGCCTACGAGCAGTACTTC.

DNA for the CDR3: TGCGCCAGCAGCATAAAATTAGCGGGATCCTACAATGAGCAGTTCTTC. It yields the protein CASSIKLAGSYNEQFF. V and J are TRBV5-1 and TRBJ2-1, with 8 bases lining up with TRBD2. Germline CDR1 is SGHRS and CDR2 is YFSETQ. CDR3 size: 16 residues. V dropped 4 bases and J dropped 1; count of bases not matched to a gene: 7.

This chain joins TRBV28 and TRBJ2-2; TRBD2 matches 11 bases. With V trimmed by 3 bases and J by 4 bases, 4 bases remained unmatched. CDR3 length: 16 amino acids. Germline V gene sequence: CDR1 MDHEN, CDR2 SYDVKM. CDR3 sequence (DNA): TGTGCCAGCAGTTTCTGGCTAGCGGGGGGCACCGGGGAGCTGTTTTTT. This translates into CASSFWLAGGTGELFF.

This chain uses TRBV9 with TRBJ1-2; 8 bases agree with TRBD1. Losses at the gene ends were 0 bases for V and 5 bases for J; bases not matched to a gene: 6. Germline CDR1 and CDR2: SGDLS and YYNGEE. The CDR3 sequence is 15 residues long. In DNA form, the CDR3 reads TGTGCCAGCAGCGTAGAAGGGACAGGAGTTTATGGCTACACCTTC. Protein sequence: CASSVEGTGVYGYTF. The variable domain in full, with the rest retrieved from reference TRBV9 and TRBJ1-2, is DSGVTQTPKHLITATGQRVTLRCSPRSGDLSVYWYQQSLDQGLQFLIQYYNGEERAKGNILERFSAQQFPDLHSELNLSSLELGDSALYFCASSVEGTGVYGYTFGSGTRLTVV.

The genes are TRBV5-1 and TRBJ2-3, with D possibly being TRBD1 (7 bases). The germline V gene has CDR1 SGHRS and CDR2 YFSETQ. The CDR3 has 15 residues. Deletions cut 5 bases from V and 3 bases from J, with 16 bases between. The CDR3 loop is CASSQGGVGTDTQYF. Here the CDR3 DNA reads TGCGCCAGCAGTCAGGGGGGAGTTGGGACAGATACGCAGTATTTT.

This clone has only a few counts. The CDR3 nucleotides are TGCGCCAGCAGCTCGAGGGGACAGGGGGCAGATACGCAGTATTTT. Residues: CASSSRGQGADTQYF. The rearrangement uses TRBV5-1 and TRBJ2-3, with 11 bases matching TRBD1. CDR3 length: 15 amino acids. V was clipped by 3 bases and J by 4 bases; unmatched bases: 4. CDR1 and CDR2 from the germline V gene are SGHRS and YFSETQ.

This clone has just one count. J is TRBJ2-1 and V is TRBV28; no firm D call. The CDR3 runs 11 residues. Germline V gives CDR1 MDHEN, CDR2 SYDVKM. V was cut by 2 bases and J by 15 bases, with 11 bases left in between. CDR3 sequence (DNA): TGTGCCAGCAGTTTAGGCCCCTCACGGTTCTTC. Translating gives CASSLGPSRFF.

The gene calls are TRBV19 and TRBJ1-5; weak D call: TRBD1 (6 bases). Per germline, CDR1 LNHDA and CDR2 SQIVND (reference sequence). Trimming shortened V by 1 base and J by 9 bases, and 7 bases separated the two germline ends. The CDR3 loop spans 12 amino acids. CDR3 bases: TGTGCCAGTAGTATAGGGGGGCGGCCCCAGCATTTT. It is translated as CASSIGGRPQHF.

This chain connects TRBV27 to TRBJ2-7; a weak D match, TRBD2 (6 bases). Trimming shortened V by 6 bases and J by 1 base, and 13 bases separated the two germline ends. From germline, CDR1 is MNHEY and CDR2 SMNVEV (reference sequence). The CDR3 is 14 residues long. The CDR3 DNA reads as TGTGCCAGCAGAACCGGGACTGATTCCTACGAGCAGTACTTC. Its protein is CASRTGTDSYEQYF.

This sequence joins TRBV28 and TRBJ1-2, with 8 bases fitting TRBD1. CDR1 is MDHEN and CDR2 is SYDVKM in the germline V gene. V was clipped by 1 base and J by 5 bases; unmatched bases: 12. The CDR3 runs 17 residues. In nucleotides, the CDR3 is TGTGCCAGCAGTTTATCCAGGGGGCTGGGACGGGTATATGGCTACACCTTC. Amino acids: CASSLSRGLGRVYGYTF.

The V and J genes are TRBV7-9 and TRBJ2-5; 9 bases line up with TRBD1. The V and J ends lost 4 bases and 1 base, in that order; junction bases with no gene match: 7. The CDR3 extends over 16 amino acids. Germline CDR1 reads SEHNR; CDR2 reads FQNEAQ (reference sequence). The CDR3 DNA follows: TGTGCCAGCAGCTCCACCGGGACAGGGCTCCAAGAGACCCAGTACTTC. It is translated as CASSSTGTGLQETQYF.

The CDR3 DNA follows: TGTGCCAGCAGTTTAGGACAGAACACTGAAGCTTTCTTT. Amino acid sequence: CASSLGQNTEAFF. V and J are TRBV28 and TRBJ1-1; D possibly corresponds to TRBD1 (5 bases). With 2 bases removed from V and 1 base from J, the gap between germline ends came to 5 bases. This CDR3 comprises 13 residues. Germline V CDR1 and CDR2: MDHEN, SYDVKM.

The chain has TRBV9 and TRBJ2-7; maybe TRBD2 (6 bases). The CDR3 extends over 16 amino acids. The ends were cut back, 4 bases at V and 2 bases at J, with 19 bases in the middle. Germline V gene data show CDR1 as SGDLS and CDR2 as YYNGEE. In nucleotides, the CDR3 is TGTGCCAGCAGCCCCTCTGGTGGGGGACTTACCTACGAGCAGTACTTC. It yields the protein CASSPSGGGLTYEQYF.

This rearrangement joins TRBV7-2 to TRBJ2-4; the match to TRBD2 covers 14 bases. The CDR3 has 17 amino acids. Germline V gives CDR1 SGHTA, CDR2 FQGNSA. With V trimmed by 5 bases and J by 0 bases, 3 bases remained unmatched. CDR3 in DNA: TGTGCCAGCAGCCCGGGGACTAGCGGGAGAGCCAAAAACATTCAGTACTTC. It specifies CASSPGTSGRAKNIQYF.

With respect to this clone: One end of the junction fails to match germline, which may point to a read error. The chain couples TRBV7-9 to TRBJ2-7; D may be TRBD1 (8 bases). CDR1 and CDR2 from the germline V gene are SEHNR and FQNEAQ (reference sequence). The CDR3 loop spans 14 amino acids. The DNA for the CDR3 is TGTGCCAGCAGCGAACAGGGGGGGCCCTACGAGCAGCACTTC. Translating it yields CASSEQGGPYEQHF.